What follows is one TCR beta chain and its context. Its target is unknown. Expressed TCRB transcripts were sequenced because the isolated RNA had all been reverse transcribed beforehand. The method was immunoSEQ multiplex PCR; TCRdb's version includes in-frame clones alone and lacks a portion of them. The data show 500,000 to 800,000 clones, around 12% seen once. All of the sorted populations showed purity greater than 95%. The CDR3 totals 13 residues. Germline CDR1 SGDLS, CDR2 YYNGEE. V lost 4 bases, J lost 5 bases, and 4 bases stayed unmatched. The data stem from a study of beta chain features in type 1 diabetes. In the study overall: Comparable age, gender and cell yields were observed in patients relative to healthy donors.

Broader study findings: Insertion counts at VDJ junctions were lower in type 1 diabetes patients, who also showed more deletions there. For Type 1 diabetes patients, all four CD4+ subsets carried TCRB CDR3s that were moderately but significantly shorter.

This chain links TRBV9 with TRBJ2-5; 8 bases match TRBD1. The material sequenced was naive CD4+ T cells from blood. The TCR was taken from a man younger than 45 with type 1 diabetes. CDR3 loop: CASSPRGLETQYF. CDR3 nucleotides: TGTGCCAGCAGCCCCAGGGGGCTGGAGACCCAGTACTTC.